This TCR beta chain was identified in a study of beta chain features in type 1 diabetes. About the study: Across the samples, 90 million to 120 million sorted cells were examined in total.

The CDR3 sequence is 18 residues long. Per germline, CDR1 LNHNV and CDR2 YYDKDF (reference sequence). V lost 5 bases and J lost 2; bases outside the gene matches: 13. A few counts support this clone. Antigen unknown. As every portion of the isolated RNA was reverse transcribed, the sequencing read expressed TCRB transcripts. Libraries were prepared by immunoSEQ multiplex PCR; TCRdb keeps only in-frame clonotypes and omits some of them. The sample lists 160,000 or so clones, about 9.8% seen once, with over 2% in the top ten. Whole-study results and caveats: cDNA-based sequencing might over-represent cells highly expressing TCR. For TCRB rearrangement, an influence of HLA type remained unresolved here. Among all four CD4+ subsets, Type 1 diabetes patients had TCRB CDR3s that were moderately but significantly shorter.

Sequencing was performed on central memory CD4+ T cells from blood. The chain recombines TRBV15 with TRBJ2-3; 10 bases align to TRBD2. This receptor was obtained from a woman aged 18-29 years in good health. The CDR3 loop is CATSFQFASGGTTDTQYF. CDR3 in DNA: TGTGCCACCAGCTTCCAATTCGCTAGCGGGGGTACCACAGATACGCAGTATTTT.